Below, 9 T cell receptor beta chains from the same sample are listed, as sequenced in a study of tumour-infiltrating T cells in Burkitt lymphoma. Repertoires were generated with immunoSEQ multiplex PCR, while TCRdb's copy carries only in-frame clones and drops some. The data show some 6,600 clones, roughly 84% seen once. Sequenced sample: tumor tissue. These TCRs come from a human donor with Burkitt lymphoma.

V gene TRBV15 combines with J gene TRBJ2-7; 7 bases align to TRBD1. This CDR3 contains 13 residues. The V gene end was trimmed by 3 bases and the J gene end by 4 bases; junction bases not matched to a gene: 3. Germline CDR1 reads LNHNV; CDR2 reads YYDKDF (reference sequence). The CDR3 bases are TGTGCCACCAGCAGGACAGGGTTTTACGAGCAGTACTTC. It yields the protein CATSRTGFYEQYF.

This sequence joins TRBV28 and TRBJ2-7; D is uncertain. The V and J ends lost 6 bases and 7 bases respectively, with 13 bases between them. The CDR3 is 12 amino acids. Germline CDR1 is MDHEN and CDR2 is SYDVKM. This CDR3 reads CASRRTPGEQYF. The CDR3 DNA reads TGTGCCAGCAGGCGGACCCCCGGGGAGCAGTACTTC.

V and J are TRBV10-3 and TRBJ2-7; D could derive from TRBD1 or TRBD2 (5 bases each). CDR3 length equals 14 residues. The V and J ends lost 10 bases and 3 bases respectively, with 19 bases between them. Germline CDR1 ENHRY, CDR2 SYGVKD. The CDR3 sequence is CANRDERNFYEQYF. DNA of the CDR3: TGTGCCAATCGGGACGAGCGAAACTTCTACGAGCAGTACTTC.

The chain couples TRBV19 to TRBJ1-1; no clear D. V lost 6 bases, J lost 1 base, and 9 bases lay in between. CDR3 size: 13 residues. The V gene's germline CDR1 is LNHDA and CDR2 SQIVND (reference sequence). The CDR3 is CASSRRENTEAFF. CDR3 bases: TGTGCCAGTAGCCGACGGGAGAACACTGAAGCTTTCTTT.

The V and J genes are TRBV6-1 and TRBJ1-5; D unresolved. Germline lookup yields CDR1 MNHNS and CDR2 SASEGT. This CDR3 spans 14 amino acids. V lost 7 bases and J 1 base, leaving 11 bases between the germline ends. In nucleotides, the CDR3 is TGTGCCAGCACTTTCTCAGTAAGCAATCAGCCCCAGCATTTT. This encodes CASTFSVSNQPQHF.

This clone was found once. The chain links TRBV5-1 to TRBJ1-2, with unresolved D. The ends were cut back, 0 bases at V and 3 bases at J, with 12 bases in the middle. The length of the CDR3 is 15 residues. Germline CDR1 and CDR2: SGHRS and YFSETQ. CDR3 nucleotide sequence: TGCGCCAGCAGCTTGGGAGGCCCCTGCGACTATGGCTACACCTTC. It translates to CASSLGGPCDYGYTF.

As DNA, the CDR3 is TGTGCCAGCAGCGTATTGACGGGAAGCGAAGAGACCCAGTACTTC. Residues: CASSVLTGSEETQYF. The chain recombines TRBV9 with TRBJ2-5; D may be TRBD2 (5 bases). Germline V gene sequence: CDR1 SGDLS, CDR2 YYNGEE. This CDR3 has 15 residues. V was pared by 1 base and J by 3 bases, with 13 bases between.

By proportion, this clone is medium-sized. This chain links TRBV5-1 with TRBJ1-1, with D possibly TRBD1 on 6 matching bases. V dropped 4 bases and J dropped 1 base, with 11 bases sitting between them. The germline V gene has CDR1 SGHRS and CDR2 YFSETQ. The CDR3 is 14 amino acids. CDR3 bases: TGCGCCAGCAGCAACGGACAGCCGAACACTGAAGCTTTCTTT. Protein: CASSNGQPNTEAFF. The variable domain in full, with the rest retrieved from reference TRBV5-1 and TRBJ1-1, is KAGVTQTPRYLIKTRGQQVTLSCSPISGHRSVSWYQQTPGQGLQFLFEYFSETQRNKGNFPGRFSGRQFSNSRSEMNVSTLELGDSALYLCASSNGQPNTEAFFGQGTRLTVV.

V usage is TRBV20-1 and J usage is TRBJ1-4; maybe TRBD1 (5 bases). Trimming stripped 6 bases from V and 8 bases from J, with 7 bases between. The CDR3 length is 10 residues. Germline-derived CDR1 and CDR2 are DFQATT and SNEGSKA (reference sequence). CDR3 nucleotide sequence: TGCAGTGCCTGGGGGGAAAAACTGTTTTTT. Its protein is CSAWGEKLFF.